This T cell receptor beta chain was retrieved from a study of blood T cell repertoires in COVID-19. As handled by the study authors: Reference gene primer amplification yielded estimated nucleated cell counts. The table came from immunoSEQ multiplex PCR; TCRdb's copy has only in-frame clones and leaves some out. V and J calls and clone size follow that table, whereas D and trimming were derived from the DNA. Found here are about 100,000 clones, just over 85% of them singletons; the top ten hold around 5%. The ends lost 6 bases at V and 3 bases at J; junction bases unmatched: 15. This CDR3 has 20 residues. Germline CDR1 and CDR2: MNHEY and SMNVEV (reference sequence).

The rearrangement uses TRBV27 and TRBJ2-4, with 15 bases fitting TRBD2. This receptor was obtained from a human donor in a cohort sampled during active COVID-19. The sample was peripheral blood. As DNA, the CDR3 is TGTGCCAGCAGCTCATTGCAGGGACTAGCGGGAGGAAAGGGCAAAAACATTCAGTACTTC. This encodes CASSSLQGLAGGKGKNIQYF.